This T cell receptor (beta chain) was sequenced in a study of CD8+ T cells in alopecia areata. The CDR3 sequence is 14 residues long. V was cut by 5 bases and J by 7 bases, with 15 bases left in between. Germline V CDR1 and CDR2: LNHDA, SQIVND (reference sequence). Treatment described: oral pan-JAK inhibitor, 5-10 mg twice daily. Once RNA had been extracted, it was reverse transcribed into cDNA to act as the sequencing template. Repertoires were generated with immunoSEQ multiplex PCR, while TCRdb's copy carries only in-frame clones and drops some. The sample includes approximately 160,000 clones, around 60% of them seen just once.

The TCR sequence derives from a human donor with alopecia areata. The sequences come from CD4+ T cells sorted from blood, collected at week 24, from a patient treated with tofacitinib. This sequence joins TRBV19 and TRBJ1-5; tentatively, D is TRBD1 (6 bases). CDR3 amino acids: CASSDRQRHQPQHF. In DNA, the CDR3 is TGTGCCAGTAGTGACAGGCAGCGGCACCAGCCCCAGCATTTT.